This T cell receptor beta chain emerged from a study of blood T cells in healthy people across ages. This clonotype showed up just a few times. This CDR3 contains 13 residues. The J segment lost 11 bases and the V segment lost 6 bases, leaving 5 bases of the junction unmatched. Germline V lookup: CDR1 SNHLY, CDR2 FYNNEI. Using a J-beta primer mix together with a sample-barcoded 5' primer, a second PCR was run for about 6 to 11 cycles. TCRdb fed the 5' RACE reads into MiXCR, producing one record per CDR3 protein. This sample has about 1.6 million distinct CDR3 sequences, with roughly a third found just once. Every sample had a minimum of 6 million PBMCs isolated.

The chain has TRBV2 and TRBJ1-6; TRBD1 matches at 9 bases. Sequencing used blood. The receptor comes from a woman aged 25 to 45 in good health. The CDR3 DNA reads TGTGCCAGCAGAGGACAGGGGACGCCACCCCTCCACTTT. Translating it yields CASRGQGTPPLHF.